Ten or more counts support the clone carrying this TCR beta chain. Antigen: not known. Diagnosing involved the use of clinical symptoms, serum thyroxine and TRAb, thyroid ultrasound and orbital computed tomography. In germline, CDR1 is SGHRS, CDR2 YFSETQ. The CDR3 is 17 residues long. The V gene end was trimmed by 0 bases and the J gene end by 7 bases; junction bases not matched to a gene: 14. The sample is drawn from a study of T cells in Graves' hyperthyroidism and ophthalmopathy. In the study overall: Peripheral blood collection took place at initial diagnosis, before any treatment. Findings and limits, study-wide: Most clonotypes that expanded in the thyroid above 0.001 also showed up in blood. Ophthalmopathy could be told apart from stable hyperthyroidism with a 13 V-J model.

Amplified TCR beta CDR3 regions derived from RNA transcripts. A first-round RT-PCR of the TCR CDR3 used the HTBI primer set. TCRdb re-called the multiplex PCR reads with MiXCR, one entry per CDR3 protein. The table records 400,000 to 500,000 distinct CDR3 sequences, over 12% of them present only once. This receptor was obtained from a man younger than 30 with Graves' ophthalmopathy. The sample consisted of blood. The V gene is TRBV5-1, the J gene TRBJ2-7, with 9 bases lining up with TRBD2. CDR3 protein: CASSLASNLAGAYEQYF. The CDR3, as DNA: TGCGCCAGCAGCTTGGCCTCCAATTTAGCGGGAGCGTATGAGCAGTACTTC.